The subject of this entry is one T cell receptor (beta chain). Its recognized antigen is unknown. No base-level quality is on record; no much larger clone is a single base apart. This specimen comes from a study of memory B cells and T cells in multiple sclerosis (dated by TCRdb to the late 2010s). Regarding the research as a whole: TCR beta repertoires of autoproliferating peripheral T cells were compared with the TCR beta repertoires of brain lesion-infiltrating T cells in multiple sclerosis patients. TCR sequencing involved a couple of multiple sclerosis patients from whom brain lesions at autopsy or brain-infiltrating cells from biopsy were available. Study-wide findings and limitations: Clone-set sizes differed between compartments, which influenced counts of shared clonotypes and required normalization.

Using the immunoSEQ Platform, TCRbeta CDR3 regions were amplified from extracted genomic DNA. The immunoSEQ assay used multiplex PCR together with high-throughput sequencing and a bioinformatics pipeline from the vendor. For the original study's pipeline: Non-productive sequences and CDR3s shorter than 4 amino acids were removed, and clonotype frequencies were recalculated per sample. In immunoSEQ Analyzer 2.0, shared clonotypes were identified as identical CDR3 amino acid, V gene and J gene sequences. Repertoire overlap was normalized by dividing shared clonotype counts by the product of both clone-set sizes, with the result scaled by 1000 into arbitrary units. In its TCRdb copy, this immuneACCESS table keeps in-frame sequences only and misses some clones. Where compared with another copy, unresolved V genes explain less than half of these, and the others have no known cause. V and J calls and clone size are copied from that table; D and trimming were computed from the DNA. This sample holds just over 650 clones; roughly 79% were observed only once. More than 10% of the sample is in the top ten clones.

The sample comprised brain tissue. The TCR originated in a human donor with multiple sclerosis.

The CDR3 amino acid sequence is: CASSQEFGIEQFF. The DNA reads as follows: TGTGCCAGCAGCCAAGAATTTGGCATAGAGCAGTTCTTC. Recombination connected TRBV4-2 to TRBJ2-1; the D gene identity is not certain. As encoded in the germline V gene, CDR1 is LGHNA while CDR2 is YNFKEQ. Trimming takes 0 bases from V and 10 bases from J, and the germline ends sit 10 bases apart. From its cysteine to its phenylalanine, the CDR3 spans 13 amino acids. The read is trimmed to its CDR3 DNA, 39 bases read in frame from base 1.